One T cell receptor (beta chain) is described in this entry. This clone was picked up one time. This receptor's antigen is unknown. Base qualities are not at hand, and no much larger clone is one base apart. Library method: the immunoSEQ multiplex PCR assay. The multiplex PCR relied on a mix of 60 forward primers for TCR Vbeta segments and 13 reverse primers for TCR Jbeta segments. Amplification of the CDR3 region of rearranged TCR beta genes was performed with a multiplex PCR assay on genomic DNA. Amplified TCR beta libraries were sequenced as 87-base-pair reads on the Illumina HiSeq System. Under the source paper's analysis protocol: In a later analysis, 70 million to 95 million unique TCR beta chains were counted across the 666 repertoires, and approximately 11 million of these chains were shared by at least two donors. Raw reads were error-corrected and collapsed into unique sequences with a nearest-neighbor algorithm that merged closely related sequences to remove PCR and sequencing errors. Alignment of CDR3 sequences to IMGT reference sequences was used to assign V, D and J gene segments. For a sequence to be retained, a match of at least six nucleotides was required to both a V gene segment and a J gene segment. A rearrangement was called productive if the CDR3 had no stop codons and remained in frame with V and J, and every other rearrangement was called non-productive. Following IMGT convention, CDR3 was defined as the stretch from the second conserved V-encoded cysteine up to the conserved J-encoded phenylalanine. In an earlier analysis of around 640 of the donors, sequences lacking an unambiguous match to a single V gene segment were excluded. An earlier analysis of a few hundred of the donors classified V segments as functional when productive rearrangements were above 56.7% and as segregating when the standard deviation between donors was above 5%. A statistical classification framework was built to diagnose cytomegalovirus status from the catalog of TCR beta chain sequences. V and J gene assignment, in a later analysis, came from comparing TCR nucleotide sequences with IMGT/GENE-DB human TR gene sequences. In a later analysis, CDR3 sequences and most-parsimonious VDJ recombination scenarios were assigned using the TCRdist pipeline. In a later analysis, every TCR beta chain was defined by the combination of its CDR3 amino acid sequence and its V-gene family, and reads without a unique V-gene family were dropped. To address suspected cross-contamination and a sequencing artifact, a later analysis removed 550 to 750 highly shared, low-generation-probability nucleotide sequences. For each public chain, a later analysis derived a clonal expansion index from normalized ranks of inferred template counts within each repertoire. Generation probabilities in a later analysis came from a VDJ recombination model fitted to out-of-frame rearrangements, and those results were checked against IGoR. In a later analysis, hypergeometric tests were used to score TCR-TCR, TCR-HLA and TCR-CMV co-occurrence, with a repertoire-size bias correction applied to TCR pairs. A later analysis estimated false discovery rates by permuting HLA or CMV assignments 20 times. In a later analysis, co-occurring TCRs were grouped using DBSCAN, with TCRdist sequence similarity added in when clustering inside HLA-allele-positive subsets. Repertoires with fewer than 30,000 or more than 120,000 public chains, plus five repertoires with anomalous nucleotide sharing, were excluded from co-occurrence clustering. TCRdb took this table from immuneACCESS and kept in-frame rearrangements with V and J called. Such tables lack part of the clones; where checked against another copy, unresolved V genes explain under half of the gap, and the rest is unexplained. V, J and clone size are taken as reported in that table, and D and trimming were inferred from the DNA itself. Recorded for this sample are 90,000 to 150,000 clones; over 75% of them occurred a single time. The ten largest clones take up 1.5% of the sample.

The sample originates from a study of cytomegalovirus exposure and HLA in healthy donors (dated by TCRdb to about 2017). Background on the whole study: An earlier analysis of about 560 of the donors reported about 280 Gb of sequence data and 95 million to 130 million unique TCR beta sequences obtained from around 170 million T cells. Among 398 genotyped donors of the cohort, an average of around 240,000 unique TCR beta nucleotide sequences were sequenced per donor, roughly 20% of them non-productive. Both class I and class II loci were covered by HLA typing, at four-digit resolution. The study used immunosequencing to profile the T cell repertoires of 666 subjects and linked those repertoires to cytomegalovirus serostatus. To study patterns of TCR occurrence, a later analysis re-analyzed previously published TCR beta repertoires from 666 donors and added high-resolution HLA genotyping. To predict cytomegalovirus infection status, the study brought together high-throughput TCR immunosequencing, statistical association of individual TCRs with disease status, and machine learning. In a later genetic analysis, genome-wide SNP genotypes for about 65% of the roughly 670 donors were used, and that subset was treated as a discovery cohort. A separate validation cohort of 100 to 150 different subjects was used in addition to the approximately 700-subject first cohort. Donor age, sex, ethnicity and CMV serostatus were compiled alongside the repertoire data. The study aimed to test whether cataloging public T cell receptors could reveal signatures of past pathogen exposure. In an earlier analysis of roughly 600 of the donors, high-throughput TCR beta sequencing was used to judge whether each TCR beta V gene segment behaved as functional or pseudogenic. Every discovery cohort repertoire had been produced on one sequencing platform. Several DR-DQ haplotypes were treated as single units for association and clustering because of strong linkage in the cohort. Of the 300 to 450 genotyped donors, roughly 85% fell in the genetic ancestry cluster associated with self-reported Caucasian donors. In the later analysis, no new phenotypic data were used to find candidate immune exposures; instead, reliance was placed on TCR beta sequences and their occurrence across donors. Typing coverage differed by locus: A, B, C, DRB1 and DQB1 were typed in roughly 629-640 donors, DQA1 in about 500, DPA1 in around 610, and DPB1 in approximately 450. An early release that covered about 600 HLA-typed donors contained approximately 300 gigabases of sequencing data and 85 million to 100 million unique TCR sequences.

General conclusions and limits of the study: Correlated functional status among segregating V segments might reflect linkage disequilibrium, but an unknown experimental factor could not be ruled out. In a later analysis, some 18,000 TCR beta sequences were associated with specific HLA alleles at a false discovery rate of 0.05. V-gene and J-gene trimming of TCR beta chains was associated with a missense DCLRE1C variant in a later genetic analysis, and the association was replicated in an independent cohort. Most TCR sequences were seen in very few donors, while some public TCRs were found in many individuals. A later analysis found that TCR association rates varied across HLA loci, with DRB1 alleles showing the most associated TCRs and HLA-C alleles the fewest. In a later analysis, HLA-associated TCR beta chains showed more clonal expansion and lower generation probabilities than non-associated chains that were equally common. Because counts were too low, seventeen rarely observed V segments, including chromosome 9 orphons, were left out of the earlier analysis of a few hundred of the donors. According to a later analysis, parvovirus B19, influenza, CMV and Epstein-Barr virus appeared linked to several top co-occurrence clusters. In the study, 150 to 200 TCR beta chains were listed as associated with cytomegalovirus. Three of the identified cytomegalovirus-associated TCR beta chains were confirmed in vitro to be specific for cytomegalovirus antigens. Because HLA typing was missing for some donors at each locus, association tests included only the typed subset. Presence/absence analyses assumed roughly uniform sequencing depth across donors, an assumption that may not hold. The classifier was reported to diagnose cytomegalovirus status with high specificity and sensitivity in both the original and validation cohorts. For the cohort, immune exposure information was limited to CMV serostatus. In an earlier analysis of some 550 of the donors, most TCR beta V segments were observed in productive rearrangements about 87% or about 30% of the time, broadly matching IMGT annotations. In this cohort, only TCR beta chains were sequenced, and detectable features were limited by the absence of alpha or paired-chain data. A cluster of highly shared sequence variants was judged likely to represent a technical artifact of the sequencing pipeline. A later genetic analysis reported fewer N-insertions in productive TCRs among donors in an Asian-associated ancestry cluster than the approximately 700-donor mean. Assigning TCR associations to individual alleles was difficult when HLA alleles, especially DR and DQ, strongly co-occurred. The authors suggested that the approach could potentially be extended to other disease states and immunological phenotypes. A later analysis found that most CMV-associated TCR beta chains appeared HLA-restricted, with HLA associations seemingly driven largely by CMV exposure. A further reported finding was that TCR beta sequences accurately predicted the HLA-A and HLA-B alleles for most subjects in the first cohort. Some IMGT-functional V segments, including TRBV6-2 and TRBV6-3, could not be distinguished by the 87-base-pair reads and were therefore excluded.

The CDR3, from cysteine to phenylalanine, totals 13 residues. The retained sequence is limited to the CDR3, 39 bases, with the frame set at the first base. V is reduced by 1 base and J by 6 bases, leaving a spacing of 9 bases between them. The CDR1 and CDR2 encoded by the germline V gene (reference sequence) are SEHNR and FQNEAQ. In total, 630 or so healthy bone marrow donors made up the cohort. All cohort members were sampled while nominally healthy, although unrecorded immune exposures were likely present. The donor tested CMV seronegative and was one of the 352 seronegative cohort members. Each donor provided a peripheral blood sample, and peripheral blood mononuclear cells were used for TCR beta sequencing. Genomic DNA was extracted from the blood cell samples with the Qiagen DNeasy Blood Extraction Kit.

The clonotype comes from a woman aged 18-30 years in good health and CMV-seronegative. The sample was PBMCs. This receptor chain uses TRBV7-9 and TRBJ1-1, with TRBD1 as a weak D call on 6 bases. The sequenced DNA is TGTGCCAGCAGCTTAGACAGGGCGGCTGAAGCTTTCTTT. The translation is CASSLDRAAEAFF.